Each of the 14 T cell receptor beta chains below was sequenced from the same sample in a study of metastatic and nonmetastatic thyroid tumors. MiXCR reprocessed the PCR reads for TCRdb. Counted here are about 40,000 clones, less than 20% occurring once; the ten biggest clones make up around 9.9%. Before thyroid surgery, none of the patients had received any treatment. The sequenced sample consisted of tumor tissue. These receptors were obtained from a female donor with papillary thyroid cancer or a benign thyroid nodule (not recorded which). Some clones in this sample may be carry-over from other donors' samples.

This clone was seen many times. The chain joins TRBV4-3 to TRBJ2-2; D tentatively reads TRBD1 or TRBD2 (7 bases each). The germline V gene has CDR1 LGHNA and CDR2 YSLEER. This CDR3 is built from 19 residues. V was pared by 0 bases and J by 3 bases, with 20 bases between. This CDR3 reads CASSQEVVGRGHDTGELFF. For the CDR3, the DNA is TGCGCCAGCAGCCAAGAAGTGGTGGGGAGGGGGCATGACACCGGGGAGCTGTTTTTT.

V usage is TRBV7-3 and J usage is TRBJ2-7; D possibly corresponds to TRBD2 (6 bases). CDR3 size: 13 residues. Germline CDR1 and CDR2: SGHTA and FQGTGA. V was trimmed by 6 bases and J by 4 bases, leaving 13 bases between them. The CDR3, as DNA: TGTGCCAGCAGTCCAACGGCGGGGTACGAGCAGTACTTC. It codes for CASSPTAGYEQYF.

There are many counts of this clone. The V gene is TRBV9, the J gene TRBJ2-2, with D perhaps matching TRBD2 (8 bases). Looked up from germline, CDR1 is SGDLS and CDR2 is YYNGEE. This CDR3 has 18 amino acids. The V end was cut by 0 bases, the J end by 1 base, with 16 bases between. CDR3 region: CASSVEGGGRRNTGELFF. The CDR3 DNA reads TGTGCCAGCAGCGTAGAAGGGGGCGGGAGGAGGAACACCGGGGAGCTGTTTTTT.

This clone was observed at least ten times. J is TRBJ2-1 and V is TRBV20-1; 11 nucleotides line up with TRBD2. The V gene's germline CDR1 is DFQATT and CDR2 SNEGSKA (reference sequence). The CDR3 consists of 14 residues. Trimming at V came to 6 bases and at J to 2 bases, leaving 3 bases not matched to a gene. CDR3 loop: CSAPLAGAYNEQFF. For the CDR3, the DNA is TGCAGTGCGCCACTAGCGGGGGCCTACAATGAGCAGTTCTTC.

V gene TRBV6-5 combines with J gene TRBJ2-7, with D perhaps TRBD1 or TRBD2 (5 bases each). The CDR3 has 13 residues. Germline V gene sequence: CDR1 MNHEY, CDR2 SVGAGI. Trimming cost V 7 bases and J 3 bases, with 13 bases left between them. The CDR3 protein is CASISRDGYEQYF. In DNA form, the CDR3 reads TGTGCCAGCATTAGCCGGGACGGCTACGAGCAGTACTTC.

This clone was counted a few times. A much bigger clone sits one base away, suggesting this may be a read error. DNA for the CDR3: TGCAGTGCTAGTCCGCAATCGATCACTGAAGCTTTCTTT. Its protein is CSASPQSITEAFF. The chain joins TRBV20-1 to TRBJ1-1; D not resolved. Trimming pared 3 bases from V and 4 bases from J, leaving 12 bases between. Germline CDR1 and CDR2: DFQATT and SNEGSKA (reference sequence). CDR3 size: 13 residues.

The J gene is TRBJ1-5, the V gene TRBV6-1; TRBD1 matches at 7 bases. The CDR3 loop spans 22 amino acids. V trimming: 6 bases; J trimming: 1 base; junction bases outside the gene matches: 27. Looked up from germline, CDR1 is MNHNS and CDR2 is SASEGT. CDR3 protein: CASRKNPQGGTMSSWSNQPQHF. The CDR3, as DNA: TGTGCCAGCAGGAAAAATCCGCAGGGGGGAACGATGAGTAGTTGGAGCAATCAGCCCCAGCATTTT.

This clone was counted many times. The chain recombines TRBV30 with TRBJ2-5; TRBD1 agrees at 9 bases. The length of the CDR3 is 13 residues. Germline CDR1 and CDR2: GTSNPN and SVGIG (reference sequence). V lost 3 bases and J lost 5; bases outside the gene matches: 4. CDR3 coding DNA: TGTGCCTGGAGCACAGGGGGCCGGGAGACCCAGTACTTC. As protein: CAWSTGGRETQYF.

This chain joins TRBV6-4 and TRBJ1-2; 7 nucleotides match TRBD1. V dropped 6 bases and J dropped 6; count of bases not matched to a gene: 16. The CDR3 loop spans 16 amino acids. Germline assignment: CDR1 MRHNA and CDR2 SNTAGT. The CDR3 DNA reads as TGTGCCAGCAGCGAGGTCTTTCCACTTACAGGGGATGGCTACACCTTC. It translates to CASSEVFPLTGDGYTF.

V gene TRBV5-6 combines with J gene TRBJ2-5; TRBD1 or TRBD2 may be the D gene (6 bases each). The CDR3 spans 15 residues. CDR1 SGHDT and CDR2 YYEEEE come from the germline V gene. With 3 bases removed from V and 5 bases from J, the gap between germline ends came to 17 bases. CDR3 sequence: CASSSLTAGGETQYF. Here the CDR3 DNA reads TGTGCCAGCAGCTCGTTGACGGCCGGGGGCGAGACCCAGTACTTC.

There are many counts of this clone. This chain uses TRBV7-8 with TRBJ1-2; D might be TRBD1 (5 bases). Germline loops: CDR1 SGHVS, CDR2 FQNEAQ. This CDR3 region has 14 residues. Trimming cost V 5 bases and J 2 bases, with 12 bases left between them. The CDR3 nucleotides read TGTGCCAGCAGCCCTGGGGCACCGAACTATGGCTACACCTTC. It yields the protein CASSPGAPNYGYTF.

A note on this clone: Given a much more abundant clone one base away, this may be a read error. V gene TRBV5-4 combines with J gene TRBJ2-7, with D perhaps matching TRBD2 (6 bases). The V end was cut by 3 bases, the J end by 6 bases, with 25 bases between. CDR1 SGHNT and CDR2 YYREEE come from the germline V gene (reference sequence). CDR3 size: 17 residues. The chain's CDR3 is CASSSARPGSPRVEQYF. CDR3 DNA sequence: TGTGCCAGCAGCTCAGCCCGCCCCGGGAGCCCTCGGGTCGAGCAGTACTTC.

By share, this clone counts as medium-sized (0.01 to 0.1%). The genes are TRBV20-1 and TRBJ2-1, with D possibly matching TRBD2 (5 bases). The CDR3 sequence is 10 residues long. The V end was cut by 6 bases, the J end by 5 bases, with 5 bases between. Germline V gene sequence: CDR1 DFQATT, CDR2 SNEGSKA (reference sequence). The DNA for the CDR3 is TGCAGTGCCGGGAACAATGAGCAGTTCTTC. It is translated as CSAGNNEQFF.

This clone was recorded at least ten times. This rearrangement joins TRBV5-1 to TRBJ2-7; 11 bases align to TRBD2. The germline V gene has CDR1 SGHRS and CDR2 YFSETQ. The CDR3 contains 16 residues. After removal of 0 bases from V and 6 bases from J, the junction contained 8 bases not matched to a gene. The CDR3 reads CASSLERGLAAAEQYF. CDR3 coding DNA: TGCGCCAGCAGCTTGGAGAGGGGACTAGCGGCGGCCGAGCAGTACTTC.